One and the same sample provided the 13 T cell receptor beta chains below, sequenced in a study of T-cell memory formation after mild COVID-19. Using its own MiXCR run on the 5' RACE reads, TCRdb lists one record per CDR3 protein. There are some 300,000 distinct CDR3 sequences in the sample; 15% to 20% occur only once, and roughly 21% lies in the top ten. Material: PBMCs or a T cell subset sorted from them (not recorded which). Receptors were obtained from a man aged 18 to 29 who had mild COVID-19 (a few samples of this study predate the infection). Cell type and time point are not known.

This chain uses TRBV7-2 with TRBJ2-1; 7 bases match TRBD2. V gave up 4 bases and J gave up 3 bases; unmatched junction bases: 6. Germline values: CDR1 SGHTA, CDR2 FQGNSA. The CDR3 length is 15 residues. CDR3 nucleotides: TGTGCCAGCAGCTCCCGACTAGCTTTCTACAATGAGCAGTTCTTC. Residues: CASSSRLAFYNEQFF.

This chain connects TRBV5-4 to TRBJ2-2, with a tentative D call TRBD2 (6 bases). Germline-derived CDR1 and CDR2 are SGHNT and YYREEE (reference sequence). V lost 0 bases to trimming and J lost 7 bases, with 10 bases between them. The CDR3 runs 14 residues. CDR3 DNA sequence: TGTGCCAGCAGCTTGGGACTAGTCGGCGGGGAGCTGTTTTTT. This encodes CASSLGLVGGELFF.

This chain joins TRBV6-5 and TRBJ1-6; D might be TRBD1 (5 bases). CDR3 length equals 16 residues. The ends were cut back, 0 bases at V and 6 bases at J, with 12 bases in the middle. Per germline, CDR1 MNHEY and CDR2 SVGAGI. CDR3 DNA: TGTGCCAGCAGTTACTCGACCAGGGTGGGTAATTCACCCCTCCACTTT. It is translated as CASSYSTRVGNSPLHF.

The chain couples TRBV18 to TRBJ1-6; the D gene is possibly TRBD1 (6 bases). The V gene's germline CDR1 is KGHSH and CDR2 LQKENI. V gave up 5 bases and J gave up 9 bases, with 17 bases separating them. The CDR3 covers 15 residues. CDR3 DNA: TGTGCCAGCTCAACTTTTGACAGGACCTCTTCACCCCTCCACTTT. Protein product: CASSTFDRTSSPLHF.

This clonotype was observed a few times. This chain connects TRBV10-3 to TRBJ1-3, with D possibly being TRBD1 (6 bases). The germline gives CDR1 ENHRY, CDR2 SYGVKD. The length of the CDR3 is 17 residues. Trimming took off 4 bases at V and 0 bases at J, with 16 bases between the two ends. The CDR3 loop is CAISGNREEYSGNTIYF. The CDR3 bases are TGTGCCATCAGTGGGAACAGGGAGGAATACTCTGGAAACACCATATATTTT.

The chain combines TRBV6-5 with TRBJ1-2, with a tentative D call TRBD1 (6 bases). Trimming pared 6 bases from V and 6 bases from J, leaving 17 bases between. The CDR3 runs 14 residues. Looked up from germline, CDR1 is MNHEY and CDR2 is SVGAGI. Here the CDR3 DNA reads TGTGCCAGCAGCTTACCGGGACATCCTAATGGCTACACCTTC. Amino acid sequence: CASSLPGHPNGYTF.

The V and J genes are TRBV29-1 and TRBJ2-1; the D gene is possibly TRBD2 (5 bases). The CDR3 consists of 14 residues. The germline gives CDR1 SQVTM, CDR2 ANQGSEA. Trimming took off 4 bases at V and 0 bases at J, with 10 bases between the two ends. The CDR3 region is CSVVAQSSYNEQFF. In DNA form, the CDR3 reads TGCAGCGTTGTAGCGCAGAGCTCCTACAATGAGCAGTTCTTC.

There are a few counts of this clonotype. The gene calls are TRBV10-2 and TRBJ2-3; no firm D call. The V and J ends lost 4 bases and 5 bases respectively, with 7 bases between them. This CDR3 has 12 residues. Germline V gene sequence: CDR1 WSHSY, CDR2 SAAADI. CDR3 bases: TGCGCCAGCAGTGGTCCGGGAGATACGCAGTATTTT. This sequence encodes CASSGPGDTQYF.

There are a few counts of this clonotype. The V call is TRBV20-1, the J call TRBJ1-2; D perhaps matches TRBD1 (6 bases). The CDR3 is 11 residues long. CDR1 DFQATT and CDR2 SNEGSKA come from the germline V gene (reference sequence). The V end lost 3 bases, the J end lost 7 bases, and 9 bases lay between the germline ends. CDR3: CSARGAFGYTF. For the CDR3, the DNA is TGCAGTGCTAGGGGGGCCTTTGGCTACACCTTC.

V is TRBV28 and J is TRBJ2-7, with TRBD1 as a possible D gene (5 bases). From germline, CDR1 is MDHEN and CDR2 SYDVKM. Trimming stripped 6 bases from V and 6 bases from J, with 12 bases between. CDR3 length: 12 amino acids. The CDR3 spells CASSSDSAEQYV. The CDR3 bases are TGTGCCAGCAGCTCCGACAGTGCCGAGCAGTACGTC.

This sequence joins TRBV4-1 and TRBJ2-6; D uncertain. The CDR3 covers 18 residues. Trimming removed 4 bases at V and 0 bases at J, with 16 bases between. CDR1 and CDR2 from the germline V gene are MGHRA and YSYEKL. CDR3 amino acids: CASSRSTQGDSGANVLTF. The CDR3, as DNA: TGCGCCAGCAGCCGTTCGACTCAAGGCGACTCTGGGGCCAACGTCCTGACTTTC.

The V gene is TRBV3-1, the J gene TRBJ1-1; the match to TRBD1 covers 7 bases. The J segment lost 6 bases and the V segment lost 4 bases, leaving 8 bases of the junction unmatched. The CDR3 totals 14 residues. Germline CDR1 LGHDT, CDR2 YNNKEL (reference sequence). Here the CDR3 reads CASSPTGRLPEAFF. The CDR3 DNA reads TGTGCCAGCAGCCCGACAGGGCGGCTTCCTGAAGCTTTCTTT. Looking up the rest from reference TRBV3-1 and TRBJ1-1 gives the full variable domain: DTAVSQTPKYLVTQMGNDKSIKCEQNLGHDTMYWYKQDSKKFLKIMFSYNNKELIINETVPNRFSPKSPDKAHLNLHINSLELGDSAVYFCASSPTGRLPEAFFGQGTRLTVV.

The chain links TRBV5-1 to TRBJ2-5, with 9 nucleotides matching TRBD1. Germline-derived CDR1 and CDR2 are SGHRS and YFSETQ. This CDR3 has 14 amino acids. V was pared by 2 bases and J by 3 bases, with 2 bases of the junction left unmatched. In DNA, the CDR3 is TGCGCCAGCAGCTTCACAGGGGGCGAAGAGACCCAGTACTTC. It yields the protein CASSFTGGEETQYF.